This TCR beta chain was sequenced for a study of CD8+ T cells in alopecia areata. Regarding this clone: What it recognizes is unknown.

RNA extraction and reverse transcription yielded cDNA as sequencing template. Profiled with immunoSEQ multiplex PCR; TCRdb holds only in-frame clones, not every one. The table records 95,000 to 150,000 clones, around 48% of them present only once. General study results and limits: Lesional scalp, notably in alopecia totalis/universalis, had clonality above that of normal scalp.

From germline, CDR1 is SQVTM and CDR2 ANQGSEA. The CDR3 loop spans 13 amino acids. V was pared by 4 bases and J by 0 bases, with 7 bases between. This TCR derives from a human donor with alopecia areata. The rearrangement uses TRBV29-1 and TRBJ2-1, with D unclear. The sequenced sample was NKG2D-low CD8+ T cells sorted from blood. CDR3 residues: CSVALSSYNEQFF. CDR3 in DNA: TGCAGCGTTGCCTTGAGCTCCTACAATGAGCAGTTCTTC.